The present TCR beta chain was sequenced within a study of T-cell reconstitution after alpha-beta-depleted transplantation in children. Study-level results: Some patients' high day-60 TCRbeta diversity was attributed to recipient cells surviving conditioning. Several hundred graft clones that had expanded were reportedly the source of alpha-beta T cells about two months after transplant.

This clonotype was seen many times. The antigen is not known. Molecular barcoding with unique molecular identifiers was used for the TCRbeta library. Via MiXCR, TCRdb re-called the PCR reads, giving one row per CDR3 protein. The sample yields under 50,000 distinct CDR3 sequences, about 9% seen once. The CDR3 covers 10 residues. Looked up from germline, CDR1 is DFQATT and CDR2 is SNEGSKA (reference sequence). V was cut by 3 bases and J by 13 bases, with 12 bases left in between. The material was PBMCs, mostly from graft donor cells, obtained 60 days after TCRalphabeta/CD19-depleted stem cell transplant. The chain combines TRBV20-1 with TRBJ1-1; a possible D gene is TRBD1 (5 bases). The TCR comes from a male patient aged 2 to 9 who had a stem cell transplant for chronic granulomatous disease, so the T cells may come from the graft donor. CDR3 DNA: TGCAGTGCTAGGGGGCAAATAGGTTTCTTT. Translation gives CSARGQIGFF.